The 3 T cell receptor beta chains below come from one sample, sequenced in a study of blood T cell repertoires in COVID-19. Profiled with immunoSEQ multiplex PCR; TCRdb holds only in-frame clones, not every one. This table has about 170,000 clones, approximately 85% appearing once. Material: peripheral blood. All receptors come from a man aged 40-49 years who had recovered from COVID-19.

The chain has TRBV27 and TRBJ1-6, with 9 bases matching TRBD1. Germline CDR1 MNHEY, CDR2 SMNVEV (reference sequence). The CDR3 is 15 amino acids. The V segment lost 5 bases and the J segment 9 bases; nucleotides outside the gene matches: 8. The DNA for the CDR3 is TGTGCCAGCAGTCCCTCCGGGACAGGGAGTTCACCCCTCCACTTT. Its protein is CASSPSGTGSSPLHF.

The chain is built from TRBV11-2 and TRBJ2-7, with TRBD2 matching 9 bases. The CDR3 totals 16 residues. V lost 5 bases to trimming and J lost 2 bases; unmatched junction nucleotides: 10. Germline CDR1 SGHAT, CDR2 FQNNGV. CDR3 amino acids: CASSRDARLAAYEQYF. The CDR3 DNA follows: TGTGCCAGCAGCCGAGACGCGCGACTAGCGGCCTACGAGCAGTACTTC. The entire variable domain, with the rest obtained from reference TRBV11-2 and TRBJ2-7, is as follows: EAGVAQSPRYKIIEKRQSVAFWCNPISGHATLYWYQQILGQGPKLLIQFQNNGVVDDSQLPKDRFSAERLKGVDSTLKIQPAKLEDSAVYLCASSRDARLAAYEQYFGPGTRLTVT.

This clone was found a few times. The chain employs TRBV6-2 or TRBV6-3 and TRBJ2-5, with a weak D call TRBD2 (5 bases). Trimming took off 1 base at V and 3 bases at J, with 9 bases between the two ends. The CDR3 sequence is 14 residues long. From germline, CDR1 is MNHEY and CDR2 SVGEGT. The CDR3 DNA reads TGTGCCAGCAGTTACTTAACTAGAGAAGAGACCCAGTACTTC. The encoded protein is CASSYLTREETQYF.